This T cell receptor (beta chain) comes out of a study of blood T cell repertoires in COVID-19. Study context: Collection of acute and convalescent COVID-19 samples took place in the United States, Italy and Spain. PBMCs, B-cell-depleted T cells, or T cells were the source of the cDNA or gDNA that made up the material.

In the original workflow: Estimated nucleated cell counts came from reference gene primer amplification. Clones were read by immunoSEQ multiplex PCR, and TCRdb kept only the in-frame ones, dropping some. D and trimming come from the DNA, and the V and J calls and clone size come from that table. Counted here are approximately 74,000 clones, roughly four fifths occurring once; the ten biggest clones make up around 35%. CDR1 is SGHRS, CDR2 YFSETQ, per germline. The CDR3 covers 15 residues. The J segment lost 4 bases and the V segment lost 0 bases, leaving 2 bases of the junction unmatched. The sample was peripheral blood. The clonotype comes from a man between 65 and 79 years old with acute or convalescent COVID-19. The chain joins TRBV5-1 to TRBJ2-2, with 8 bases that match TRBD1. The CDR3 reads CASSLGTGLTGELFF. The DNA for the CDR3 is TGCGCCAGCAGCTTGGGGACAGGGCTCACCGGGGAGCTGTTTTTT.